This entry lists 2 T cell receptor beta chains sequenced from one sample in a study of T-cell memory formation after mild COVID-19 (dated by TCRdb to the early 2020s). Library method: 5' RACE. The instrument was an Illumina NovaSeq 6000. TCRdb's own reprocessing of the public reads used fastp at Q25 and MiXCR and kept productive beta chains. Identical CDR3 proteins give one entry, which carries the most common genes and DNA. This sample gives about 470,000 distinct CDR3 sequences in total; about 23% of them show up just once. The ten largest clones capture around an eighth of the sample. Sequenced sample: PBMCs or a T cell subset sorted from them (not recorded which). These receptors originate from an adult woman who had mild COVID-19 (a few samples of this study predate the infection). The sample titles of this study are shuffled in the database, so cell type and time point are left out; the donor was told from shared clones.

The rearrangement links TRBV5-1 to TRBJ2-3; D is possibly TRBD2 (5 bases). Trimming shortened V by 4 bases and J by 2 bases, and 23 bases separated the two germline ends. This CDR3 has 18 amino acids. Per germline, CDR1 SGHRS and CDR2 YFSETQ. The CDR3 nucleotides read TGCGCCAGCAGCCCTCGATCTGGGTGGAGGCTTATCACAGATACGCAGTATTTT. Its protein is CASSPRSGWRLITDTQYF.

The V call is TRBV20-1, the J call TRBJ1-6, with TRBD1 matching 7 bases. V gave up 6 bases and J gave up 8 bases; unmatched junction bases: 7. This CDR3 region has 13 residues. Germline CDR1 reads DFQATT; CDR2 reads SNEGSKA (reference sequence). The DNA of the CDR3 is TGCAGTGCCCCTGGGACAGAGGATTCACCCCTCCACTTT. It is translated as CSAPGTEDSPLHF.